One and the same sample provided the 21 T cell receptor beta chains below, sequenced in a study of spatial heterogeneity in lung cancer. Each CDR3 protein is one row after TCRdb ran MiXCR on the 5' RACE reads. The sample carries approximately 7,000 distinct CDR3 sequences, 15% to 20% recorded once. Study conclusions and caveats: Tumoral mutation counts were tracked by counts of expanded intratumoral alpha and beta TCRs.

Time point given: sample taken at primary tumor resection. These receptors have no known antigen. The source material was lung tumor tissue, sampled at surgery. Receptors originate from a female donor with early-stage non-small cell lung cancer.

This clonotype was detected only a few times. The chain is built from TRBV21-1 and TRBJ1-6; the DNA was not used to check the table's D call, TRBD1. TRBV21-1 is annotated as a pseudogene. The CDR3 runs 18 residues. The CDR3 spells CASKGNRRQGVGNSPLHF. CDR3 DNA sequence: TGTGCCAGCAAGGGGAATCGCAGACAGGGGGTAGGTAATTCACCCCTCCACTTT.

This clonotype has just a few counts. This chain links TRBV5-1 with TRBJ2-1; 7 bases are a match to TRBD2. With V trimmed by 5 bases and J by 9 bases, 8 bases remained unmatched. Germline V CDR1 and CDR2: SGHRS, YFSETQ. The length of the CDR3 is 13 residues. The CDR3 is CASRDLGGGEQFF. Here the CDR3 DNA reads TGCGCCAGCAGAGACCTGGGCGGGGGTGAGCAGTTCTTC.

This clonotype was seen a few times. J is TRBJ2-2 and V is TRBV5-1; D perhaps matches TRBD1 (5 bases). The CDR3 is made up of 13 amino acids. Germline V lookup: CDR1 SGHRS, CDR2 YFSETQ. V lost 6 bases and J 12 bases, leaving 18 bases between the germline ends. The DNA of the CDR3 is TGCGCCAGCACCCCCGCGGACACCGGAAAGCTGTTTTTT. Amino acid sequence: CASTPADTGKLFF.

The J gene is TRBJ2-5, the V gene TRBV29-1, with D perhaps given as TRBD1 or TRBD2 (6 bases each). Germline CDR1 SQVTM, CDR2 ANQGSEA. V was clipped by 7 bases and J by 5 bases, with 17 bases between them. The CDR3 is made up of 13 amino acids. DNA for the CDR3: TGCAGCGCCGAAGGGGGGAGTTGGGAGACCCAGTACTTC. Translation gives CSAEGGSWETQYF.

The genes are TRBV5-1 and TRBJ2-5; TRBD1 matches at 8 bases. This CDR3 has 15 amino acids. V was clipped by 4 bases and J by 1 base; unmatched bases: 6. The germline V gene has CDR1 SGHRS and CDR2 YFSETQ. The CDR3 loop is CASSGGQGSQETQYF. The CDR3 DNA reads TGCGCCAGCAGCGGTGGACAGGGCAGCCAAGAGACCCAGTACTTC.

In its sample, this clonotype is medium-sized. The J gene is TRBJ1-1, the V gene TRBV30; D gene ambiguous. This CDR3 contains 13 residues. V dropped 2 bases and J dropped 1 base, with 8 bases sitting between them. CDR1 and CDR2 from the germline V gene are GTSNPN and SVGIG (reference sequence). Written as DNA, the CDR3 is TGTGCCTGGAGTATGGGTCGGAACACTGAAGCTTTCTTT. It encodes CAWSMGRNTEAFF. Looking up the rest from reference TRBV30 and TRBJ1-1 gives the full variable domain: SQTIHQWPATLVQPVGSPLSLECTVEGTSNPNLYWYRQAAGRGLQLLFYSVGIGQISSEVPQNLSASRPQDRQFILSSKKLLLSDSGFYLCAWSMGRNTEAFFGQGTRLTVV.

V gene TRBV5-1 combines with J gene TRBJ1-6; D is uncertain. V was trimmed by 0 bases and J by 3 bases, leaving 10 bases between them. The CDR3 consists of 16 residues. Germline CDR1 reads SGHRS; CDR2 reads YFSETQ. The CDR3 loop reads CASSLDFPGYNSPLHF. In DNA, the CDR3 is TGCGCCAGCAGCTTGGACTTCCCCGGCTATAATTCACCCCTCCACTTT.

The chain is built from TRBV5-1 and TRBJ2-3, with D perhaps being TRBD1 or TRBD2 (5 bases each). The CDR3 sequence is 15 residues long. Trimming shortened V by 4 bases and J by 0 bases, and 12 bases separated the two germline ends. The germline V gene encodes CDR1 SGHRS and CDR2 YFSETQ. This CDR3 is CASSPGTTSTDTQYF. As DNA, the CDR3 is TGCGCCAGCAGCCCTGGGACCACTAGCACAGATACGCAGTATTTT. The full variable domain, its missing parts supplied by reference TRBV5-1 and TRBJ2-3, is KAGVTQTPRYLIKTRGQQVTLSCSPISGHRSVSWYQQTPGQGLQFLFEYFSETQRNKGNFPGRFSGRQFSNSRSEMNVSTLELGDSALYLCASSPGTTSTDTQYFGPGTRLTVL.

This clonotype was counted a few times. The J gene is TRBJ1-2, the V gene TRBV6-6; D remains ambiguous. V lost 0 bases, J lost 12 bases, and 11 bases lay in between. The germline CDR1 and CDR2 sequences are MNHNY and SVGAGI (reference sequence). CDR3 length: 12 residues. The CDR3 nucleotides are TGTGCCAGCAGTTACTCGGAGGTGGGGAACACCTTC. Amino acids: CASSYSEVGNTF.

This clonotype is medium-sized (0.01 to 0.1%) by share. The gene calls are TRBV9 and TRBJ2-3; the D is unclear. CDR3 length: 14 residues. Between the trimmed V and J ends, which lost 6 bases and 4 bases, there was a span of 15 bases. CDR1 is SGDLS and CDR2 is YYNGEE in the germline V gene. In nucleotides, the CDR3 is TGTGCCAGCACCTCACCGGTCGCCCCAGATACGCAGTATTTT. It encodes CASTSPVAPDTQYF.

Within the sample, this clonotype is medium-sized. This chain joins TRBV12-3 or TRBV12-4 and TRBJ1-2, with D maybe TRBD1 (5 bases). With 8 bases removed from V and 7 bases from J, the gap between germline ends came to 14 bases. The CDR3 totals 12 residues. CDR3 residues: CASSGLGVGYTF. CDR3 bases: TGTGCCAGCTCGGGCTTAGGGGTTGGCTACACCTTC.

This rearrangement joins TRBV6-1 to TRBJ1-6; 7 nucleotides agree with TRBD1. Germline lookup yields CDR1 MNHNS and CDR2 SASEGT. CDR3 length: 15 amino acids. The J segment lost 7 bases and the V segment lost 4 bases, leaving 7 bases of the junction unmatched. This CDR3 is CASSGRNRGNSPLHF. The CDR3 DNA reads TGTGCCAGCAGTGGCCGGAACAGGGGCAATTCACCCCTCCACTTT.

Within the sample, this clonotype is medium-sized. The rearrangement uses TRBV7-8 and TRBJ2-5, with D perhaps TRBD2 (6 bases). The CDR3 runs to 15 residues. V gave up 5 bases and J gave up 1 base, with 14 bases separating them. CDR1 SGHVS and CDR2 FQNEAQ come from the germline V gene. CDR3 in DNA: TGTGCCAGCAGCCCCTCGGGGGACTTCCAAGAGACCCAGTACTTC. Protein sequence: CASSPSGDFQETQYF.

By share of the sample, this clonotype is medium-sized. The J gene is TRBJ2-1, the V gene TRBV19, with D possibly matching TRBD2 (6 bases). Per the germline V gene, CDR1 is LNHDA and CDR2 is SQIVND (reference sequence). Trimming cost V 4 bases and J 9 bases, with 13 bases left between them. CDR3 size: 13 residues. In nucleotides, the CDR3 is TGTGCCAGTAGTACCGACGGGAGCACTGAGCAGTTCTTC. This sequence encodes CASSTDGSTEQFF.

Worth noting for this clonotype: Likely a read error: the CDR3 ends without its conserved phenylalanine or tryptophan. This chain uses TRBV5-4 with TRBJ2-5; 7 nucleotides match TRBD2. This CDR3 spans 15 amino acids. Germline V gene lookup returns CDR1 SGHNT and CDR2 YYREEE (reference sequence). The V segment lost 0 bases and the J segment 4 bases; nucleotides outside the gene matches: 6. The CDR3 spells CASSLGLAVGETQYS. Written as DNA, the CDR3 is TGTGCCAGCAGCTTGGGCCTAGCGGTGGGAGAGACCCAGTACTCC.

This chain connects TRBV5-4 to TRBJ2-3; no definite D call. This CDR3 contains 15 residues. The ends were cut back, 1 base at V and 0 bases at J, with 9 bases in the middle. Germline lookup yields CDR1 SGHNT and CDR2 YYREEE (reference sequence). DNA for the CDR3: TGTGCCAGCAGCTTGCAACAATCCAGCACAGATACGCAGTATTTT. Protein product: CASSLQQSSTDTQYF. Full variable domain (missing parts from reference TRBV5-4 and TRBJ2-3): ETGVTQSPTHLIKTRGQQVTLRCSSQSGHNTVSWYQQALGQGPQFIFQYYREEENGRGNFPPRFSGLQFPNYSSELNVNALELDDSALYLCASSLQQSSTDTQYFGPGTRLTVL.

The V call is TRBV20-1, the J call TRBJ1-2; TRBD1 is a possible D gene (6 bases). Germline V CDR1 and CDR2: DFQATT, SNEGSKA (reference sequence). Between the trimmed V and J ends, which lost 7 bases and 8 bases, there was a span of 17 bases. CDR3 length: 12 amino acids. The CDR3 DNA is TGCAGTGGGATCCAGGGGAGCGGGGGCTACACCTTC. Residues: CSGIQGSGGYTF.

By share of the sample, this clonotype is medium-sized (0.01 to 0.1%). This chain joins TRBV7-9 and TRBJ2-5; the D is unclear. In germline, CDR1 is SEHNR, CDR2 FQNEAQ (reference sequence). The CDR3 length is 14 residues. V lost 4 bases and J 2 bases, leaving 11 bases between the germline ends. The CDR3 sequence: CASSYLKGQETQYF. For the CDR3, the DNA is TGTGCCAGCAGCTACCTGAAGGGACAAGAGACCCAGTACTTC. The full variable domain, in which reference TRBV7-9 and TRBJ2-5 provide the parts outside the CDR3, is DTGVSQNPRHKITKRGQNVTFRCDPISEHNRLYWYRQTLGQGPEFLTYFQNEAQLEKSRLLSDRFSAERPKGSFSTLEIQRTEQGDSAMYLCASSYLKGQETQYFGPGTRLLVL.

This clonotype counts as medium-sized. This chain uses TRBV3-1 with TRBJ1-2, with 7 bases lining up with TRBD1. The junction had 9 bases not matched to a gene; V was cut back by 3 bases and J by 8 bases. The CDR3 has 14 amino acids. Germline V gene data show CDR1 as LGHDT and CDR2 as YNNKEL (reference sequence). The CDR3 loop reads CASSQGGTVQGYTF. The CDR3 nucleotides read TGTGCCAGCAGCCAGGGGGGGACAGTCCAGGGCTACACCTTC.

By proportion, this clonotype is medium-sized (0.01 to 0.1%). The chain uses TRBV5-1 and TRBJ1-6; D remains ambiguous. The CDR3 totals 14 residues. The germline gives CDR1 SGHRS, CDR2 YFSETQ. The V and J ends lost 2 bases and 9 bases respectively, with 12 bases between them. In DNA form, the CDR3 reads TGCGCCAGCAGCTTTGCCAGCACGAGTTCACCCCTCCACTTT. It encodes CASSFASTSSPLHF.

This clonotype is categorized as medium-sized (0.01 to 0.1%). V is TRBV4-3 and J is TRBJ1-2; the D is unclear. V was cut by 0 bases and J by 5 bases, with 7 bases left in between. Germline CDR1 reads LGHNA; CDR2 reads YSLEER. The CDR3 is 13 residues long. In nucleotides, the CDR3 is TGCGCCAGCAGCCAAGAATTAGGTTATGGCTACACCTTC. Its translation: CASSQELGYGYTF.